This entry lists 15 T cell receptor beta chains sequenced from one sample in a study of T cell responses to AZD1222 COVID-19 vaccine. TCRdb's copy holds only in-frame clones and misses some; the assay was immunoSEQ multiplex PCR. Of approximately 170,000 clones in the sample, more than 80% were seen once. The sample consisted of peripheral blood, taken on day 0 of AZD1222 vaccination. The receptors derive from an adult in good health.

This chain connects TRBV11-3 to TRBJ1-1, with a tentative D call TRBD1 (6 bases). V was pared by 0 bases and J by 6 bases, with 8 bases between. Germline-derived CDR1 and CDR2 are SGHNT and YENEEA. The CDR3 runs to 13 residues. The CDR3 bases are TGTGCCAGCAGCTTAGATTCAGGGGCTGAAGCTTTCTTT. Encoded protein: CASSLDSGAEAFF.

This clone was seen a handful of times. J is TRBJ1-4 and V is TRBV5-6; tentative D call: TRBD1 (6 bases). Trimming left V 4 bases short and J 8 bases short, with 15 bases between. The germline V gene encodes CDR1 SGHDT and CDR2 YYEEEE. The length of the CDR3 is 14 residues. CDR3 DNA: TGTGCCAGCAGCCCCCTGGGAGGGGGAGAAAAACTGTTTTTT. Residues: CASSPLGGGEKLFF.

V is TRBV7-9 and J is TRBJ1-2; 10 positions agree with TRBD1. The CDR3 totals 16 residues. Germline V gene sequence: CDR1 SEHNR, CDR2 FQNEAQ (reference sequence). With 4 bases clipped from V and 5 bases from J, the junction kept 10 bases outside the gene matches. CDR3 in amino acids: CASSSEDRGVPYGYTF. The DNA of the CDR3 is TGTGCCAGCAGCTCAGAGGACAGGGGGGTACCTTATGGCTACACCTTC.

The chain links TRBV3-1 (or the pseudogene TRBV3-2) to TRBJ2-7; no clear D gene. Germline values: CDR1 LGHDT, CDR2 YNNKEL (reference sequence). V was pared by 10 bases and J by 1 base, with 11 bases between. The CDR3 has 12 residues. CDR3 sequence (DNA): TGTGCCACCGAAAGCGAGTCCTACGAGCAGTACTTC. Residues: CATESESYEQYF.

V is TRBV5-6 and J is TRBJ1-3; D unresolved. CDR3 length: 16 residues. Trimming removed 3 bases from V and 2 bases from J, with 15 bases in between. Germline assignment: CDR1 SGHDT and CDR2 YYEEEE. CDR3 residues: CASSYAHGKPGNTIYF. The CDR3 nucleotides read TGTGCCAGCAGCTACGCCCACGGGAAGCCTGGAAACACCATATATTTT.

The chain combines TRBV5-1 with TRBJ2-4; 9 bases agree with TRBD1. V lost 2 bases and J lost 0; bases outside the gene matches: 12. This CDR3 contains 19 residues. The V gene's germline CDR1 is SGHRS and CDR2 YFSETQ. CDR3 in amino acids: CASSFSVANRGLAKNIQYF. The CDR3 nucleotides are TGCGCCAGCAGCTTCTCCGTTGCTAACAGGGGGCTAGCCAAAAACATTCAGTACTTC.

The rearrangement links TRBV9 to TRBJ2-3, with TRBD1 identical over 9 bases. CDR1 is SGDLS, CDR2 YYNGEE, per germline. This CDR3 has 15 residues. V lost 3 bases to trimming and J lost 5 bases; unmatched junction nucleotides: 7. CDR3 DNA: TGTGCCAGCAGCGGGTACAGGGGGCTGGAAGATACGCAGTATTTT. Amino acid sequence: CASSGYRGLEDTQYF.

J is TRBJ2-7 and V is TRBV6-5; D assignment may be TRBD1 or TRBD2 (6 bases each). The CDR3 runs 14 residues. Trimming removed 8 bases from V and 3 bases from J, with 17 bases in between. Germline V gene sequence: CDR1 MNHEY, CDR2 SVGAGI. The DNA for the CDR3 is TGTGCCAGCGCCCCCAGGAGGGGGGTCTACGAGCAGTACTTC. Translation: CASAPRRGVYEQYF.

This clone has only a few counts. The rearrangement joins TRBV5-1 to TRBJ1-5; the D is unclear. The CDR3 has 15 residues. V lost 7 bases and J 0 bases, leaving 14 bases between the germline ends. In germline, CDR1 is SGHRS, CDR2 YFSETQ. CDR3 coding DNA: TGCGCCAGCCTCGATCGTACTTATAGCAATCAGCCCCAGCATTTT. Translated: CASLDRTYSNQPQHF.

This chain joins TRBV27 and TRBJ2-3; 10 bases fit TRBD2. This CDR3 spans 15 amino acids. With V trimmed by 5 bases and J by 6 bases, 8 bases remained unmatched. Germline V gene lookup returns CDR1 MNHEY and CDR2 SMNVEV (reference sequence). CDR3 loop: CASSILAGAMDTQYF. DNA of the CDR3: TGTGCCAGCAGTATCCTAGCGGGAGCTATGGATACGCAGTATTTT.

This chain uses TRBV19 with TRBJ2-1; D is possibly TRBD2 (5 bases). The CDR3 is made up of 15 amino acids. Germline V CDR1 and CDR2: LNHDA, SQIVND (reference sequence). The ends were cut back, 4 bases at V and 6 bases at J, with 16 bases in the middle. This CDR3 is CASSRAGLSGNEQFF. CDR3 nucleotide sequence: TGTGCCAGTAGTAGGGCGGGCCTGAGCGGCAATGAGCAGTTCTTC.

The J gene is TRBJ1-1, the V gene TRBV19; 7 bases are shared with TRBD1. Germline V gene sequence: CDR1 LNHDA, CDR2 SQIVND (reference sequence). V lost 6 bases and J lost 2; bases outside the gene matches: 9. The CDR3 length is 15 residues. CDR3 loop: CASRDPRDRNTEAFF. The CDR3 bases are TGTGCCAGTAGGGACCCCCGGGACAGAAACACTGAAGCTTTCTTT. Based on the CDR3 plus reference TRBV19 and TRBJ1-1, the full variable domain is DGGITQSPKYLFRKEGQNVTLSCEQNLNHDAMYWYRQDPGQGLRLIYYSQIVNDFQKGDIAEGYSVSREKKESFPLTVTSAQKNPTAFYLCASRDPRDRNTEAFFGQGTRLTVV.

This chain uses TRBV11-2 with TRBJ2-1; D is unresolved. There are 15 residues in the CDR3. The V end lost 1 base, the J end lost 12 bases, and 19 bases lay between the germline ends. The germline CDR1 and CDR2 sequences are SGHAT and FQNNGV. The DNA of the CDR3 is TGTGCCAGCAGCTTAGGGTCGTCGGGCGTATCAAGGCAGTTCTTC. Translation: CASSLGSSGVSRQFF. Looking up the rest from reference TRBV11-2 and TRBJ2-1 gives the full variable domain: EAGVAQSPRYKIIEKRQSVAFWCNPISGHATLYWYQQILGQGPKLLIQFQNNGVVDDSQLPKDRFSAERLKGVDSTLKIQPAKLEDSAVYLCASSLGSSGVSRQFFGPGTRLTVL.

J is TRBJ2-1 and V is TRBV7-9; TRBD2 matches at 8 bases. V trimming: 1 base; J trimming: 7 bases; junction bases outside the gene matches: 6. Germline V CDR1 and CDR2: SEHNR, FQNEAQ (reference sequence). This CDR3 region has 15 residues. CDR3 amino acids: CASSLGSGSRNEQFF. CDR3 sequence (DNA): TGTGCCAGCAGCTTAGGCAGCGGGAGTAGGAATGAGCAGTTCTTC.

The chain uses TRBV5-1 and TRBJ2-1; 9 positions match TRBD1. The ends lost 6 bases at V and 2 bases at J; junction bases unmatched: 3. Germline CDR1 and CDR2: SGHRS and YFSETQ. This CDR3 has 14 amino acids. CDR3: CASTGTGTYNEQFF. The CDR3 DNA sequence: TGCGCCAGCACCGGGACAGGGACCTACAATGAGCAGTTCTTC.